This TCR beta chain derives from a study of glioma-infiltrating T cells. Study-wide results and limits: Very few CDR3 sequences were shared between tissue and blood. Gliomas, especially low-grade, showed above-expected tissue-blood divergence; non-neoplastic patients showed below.

Amplification of TCR alpha and beta CDR3 regions from RNA used iRepertoire nested multiplex PCR. Input was roughly 85-400 ng of tissue mRNA or PBMC total RNA. Each CDR3 protein is one row after TCRdb ran MiXCR on the multiplex PCR reads. The repertoire holds roughly 200,000 distinct CDR3 sequences, with around 32% as singletons. This clonotype showed up just once. The antigen remains undetermined. A much larger clone sits a single nucleotide away, making a read error possible. V lost 6 bases, J lost 3 bases, and 5 bases stayed unmatched. This CDR3 has 14 residues. The TCR was taken from a human donor with low-grade glioma or glioblastoma, undergoing nonglioma brain surgery, or in good health (not recorded which). The chain is built from TRBV12-3 or TRBV12-4 and TRBJ2-7, with 10 bases lining up with TRBD2. The specimen sequenced was glioma tissue, nonneoplastic brain tissue, or PBMCs (not recorded which). CDR3 nucleotide sequence: TGTGCCAGCAGATTTACTAGCGGGAACTACGAGCAGTACTTC. Protein product: CASRFTSGNYEQYF.